These T cell receptor beta chains were read from a single sample in a study of Ad26.COV2.S vaccination and SARS-CoV-2 variants. Using immunoSEQ multiplex PCR, the repertoire was profiled, and TCRdb retains in-frame clones only, with some absent. The sample has nearly 400,000 clones, around 89% seen once. The source was peripheral blood, collected in a trial of Ad26.COV2.S vaccine versus placebo. Receptor source: a person between 18 and 60 years old who received the Ad26.COV2.S COVID-19 vaccine or a placebo. Both conserved end residues are trimmed from each CDR3. The D gene is left open where the match is weak.

>TRBJ1-5|.|TRBV6-5
ANQTGHSNQPQH
>TRBJ2-2|TRBD2|TRBV6-5
ASSSSGRAIGELF
>TRBJ1-1|TRBD1|TRBV27
ASSESRDRARSTEAF
>TRBJ1-1|.|TRBV28
ASRPGGARNTEAF
>TRBJ2-2|.|TRBV19
ASSGTNTGELF
>TRBJ2-7|.|TRBV5-6
ASSYGQGGTYEQY
>TRBJ2-1|.|TRBV5-1
ASSLIRSYNEQF
>TRBJ2-7|.|TRBV7-8
ASSLGLVRADSSYEQY
>TRBJ2-4|.|TRBV7-2
ASSLARVSRAFQY
>TRBJ2-5|TRBD2|TRBV7-9
ASSPGTSGYQETQY
>TRBJ2-2|.|TRBV7-8
ASSLLRGETNTGELF
>TRBJ2-7|TRBD2|TRBV14
ASSQEPTSGSYEQY
>TRBJ1-1|.|TRBV14
ASSQRNVPEAF
>TRBJ1-5|.|TRBV19
ASSRIPLQPQH
>TRBJ1-2|TRBD1|TRBV29-1
SVLGQGRGTGYT
>TRBJ1-1|.|TRBV7-8
ASSLRQEPREAF
>TRBJ2-3|.|TRBV15
ATSSGLTDTQY
>TRBJ2-5|.|TRBV12-3/TRBV12-4
ASSLVGSETQY
>TRBJ1-3|.|TRBV3-1/TRBV3-2
ASSQADILGNTIY
>TRBJ1-3|.|TRBV10-3
AISALWTEGNSGNTIY
>TRBJ2-7|TRBD1|TRBV6-2/TRBV6-3
ASSSRQGLTSYEQY
>TRBJ2-1|TRBD1|TRBV7-2
ASSLAFGTGDNEQF
>TRBJ2-3|.|TRBV6-1
ASSEVWTDTQY
>TRBJ2-7|.|TRBV15
ATSPRWDNSYEQY
>TRBJ2-7|.|TRBV5-1
ASSPGEPYEQY
>TRBJ1-1|TRBD1|TRBV11-2
ASSFIRGPNTEAF
>TRBJ1-1|.|TRBV9
ASSVDINTEAF
>TRBJ2-1|TRBD2|TRBV5-1
ASSLIAGAVYNEQF
>TRBJ1-2|.|TRBV12-3/TRBV12-4
ASSGGDYGYT
>TRBJ2-7|TRBD2|TRBV23-1
ASSFRTSGRGEQY
>TRBJ1-2|.|TRBV6-5
ASSYATRPGYT
>TRBJ2-7|.|TRBV30
AWTDNYEQY
>TRBJ2-1|TRBD2|TRBV24-1
ATSDQGVSGSRYEQF
>TRBJ2-2|TRBD1|TRBV7-3
ASSFGTGGMGGELF
>TRBJ1-1|.|TRBV9
ASRPGTAGMAF
>TRBJ2-7|.|TRBV6-5
ASSYGGSYEQY
>TRBJ2-7|.|TRBV9
ASSRRDNSYEQY
>TRBJ2-2|.|TRBV4-1
ASSQGLDSEYTGELF
>TRBJ2-3|TRBD2|TRBV9
ASSESSGTDTQY
>TRBJ2-5|TRBD1|TRBV6-6
ASSSLRGRGDQY